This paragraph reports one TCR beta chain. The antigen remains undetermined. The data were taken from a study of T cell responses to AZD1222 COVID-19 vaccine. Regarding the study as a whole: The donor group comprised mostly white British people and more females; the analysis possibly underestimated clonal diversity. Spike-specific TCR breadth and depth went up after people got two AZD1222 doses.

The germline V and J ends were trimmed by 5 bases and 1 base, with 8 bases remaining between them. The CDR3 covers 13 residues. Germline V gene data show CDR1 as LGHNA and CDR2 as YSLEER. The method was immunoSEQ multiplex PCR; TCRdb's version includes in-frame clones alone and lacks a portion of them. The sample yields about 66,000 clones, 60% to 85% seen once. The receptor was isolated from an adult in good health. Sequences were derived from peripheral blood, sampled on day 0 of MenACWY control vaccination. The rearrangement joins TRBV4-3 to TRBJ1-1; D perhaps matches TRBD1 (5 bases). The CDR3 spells CASSGGPNTEAFF. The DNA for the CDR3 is TGCGCCAGCAGCGGGGGTCCGAACACTGAAGCTTTCTTT.